The present T cell receptor beta chain was sequenced within a study of blood T cell repertoires in COVID-19. Overall study context: Italy, Spain and the United States were the sources of the convalescent and acute COVID-19 samples.

CDR3 length: 13 amino acids. Germline V lookup: CDR1 MNHEY, CDR2 SVGAGI. The ends lost 4 bases at V and 4 bases at J; junction bases unmatched: 1. In the source study's methods: Estimation of nucleated cell counts was performed using reference gene primer amplification. Method: immunoSEQ multiplex PCR; TCRdb's copy keeps in-frame clones and lacks some. The DNA was the basis for D and trimming; V, J and clone size are from that table. This repertoire shows about 90,000 clones, approximately 84% found once; its top ten account for around 25%. Sequenced sample: peripheral blood. The genes are TRBV6-5 and TRBJ1-1, with 9 bases lining up with TRBD1. This clonotype was obtained from an older man with active or convalescent COVID-19. CDR3 coding DNA: TGTGCCAGCAGTTTGGACAGGGGCACTGAAGCTTTCTTT. Translating it yields CASSLDRGTEAFF.